These 25 T cell receptor beta chains share one sample of origin, sequenced in a study of cytomegalovirus exposure and HLA in healthy donors listed by TCRdb under 2017. The receptor library was made with the immunoSEQ multiplex PCR assay. A mixture of 60 forward primers for TCR Vbeta segments and 13 reverse primers for TCR Jbeta segments was used in the multiplex PCR. TCRdb retrieved this table from immuneACCESS and kept in-frame rearrangements only. Not all clones are present; in checked studies, unresolved V genes account for under half, and no reason is known for the remainder. The sample table holds 99,000 or so clones, of which roughly three quarters were seen once. The ten largest clonotypes hold around 3% of the sample. Source material: PBMCs. These receptors were taken from a male donor in good health and CMV-seropositive.

The chain is built from TRBV5-6 and TRBJ1-4, with no clear D. V was clipped by 1 base and J by 5 bases, with 6 bases between them. This CDR3 has 13 amino acids. Germline CDR1 SGHDT, CDR2 YYEEEE. For the CDR3, the DNA is TGTGCCAGCAGCTTGAGGCGGAATGAAAAACTGTTTTTT. Its translation: CASSLRRNEKLFF.

The V call is TRBV7-2, the J call TRBJ1-4; tentatively, D is TRBD1 (6 bases). V was trimmed by 6 bases and J by 2 bases, leaving 13 bases between them. Germline CDR1 and CDR2: SGHTA and FQGNSA. The CDR3 has 15 amino acids. In DNA form, the CDR3 reads TGTGCCAGCAGTTCGCACAGGGACACTAATGAAAAACTGTTTTTT. Residues: CASSSHRDTNEKLFF.

V is TRBV7-2 and J is TRBJ1-1; a weak D match, TRBD1 (6 bases). The V gene lost 4 bases and the J gene lost 7 bases, with 13 bases spanning the gap. CDR1 SGHTA and CDR2 FQGNSA come from the germline V gene. The CDR3 is 13 amino acids. The chain's CDR3 is CASSSGQSLEAFF. CDR3 DNA sequence: TGTGCCAGCAGCTCTGGACAGAGCCTTGAAGCTTTCTTT. Full variable domain (missing parts from reference TRBV7-2 and TRBJ1-1): GAGVSQSPSNKVTEKGKDVELRCDPISGHTALYWYRQSLGQGLEFLIYFQGNSAPDKSGLPSDRFSAERTGGSVSTLTIQRTQQEDSAVYLCASSSGQSLEAFFGQGTRLTVV.

This chain uses TRBV5-1 with TRBJ1-5; D is perhaps TRBD1 (5 bases). Trimming removed 4 bases from V and 4 bases from J, with 15 bases in between. Germline V gene sequence: CDR1 SGHRS, CDR2 YFSETQ. This CDR3 region has 15 residues. The CDR3 DNA is TGCGCCAGCAGCAGAGGAACGGGGGGGAATCAGCCCCAGCATTTT. This translates into CASSRGTGGNQPQHF.

This rearrangement joins TRBV5-1 to TRBJ2-5, with TRBD2 identical over 15 bases. CDR3 size: 17 residues. Germline assignment: CDR1 SGHRS and CDR2 YFSETQ. With V trimmed by 4 bases and J by 1 base, 5 bases remained unmatched. CDR3 nucleotides: TGCGCCAGCAGCAGAGGGACTAGCGGGGGGCTCCAAGAGACCCAGTACTTC. It translates to CASSRGTSGGLQETQYF.

The rearrangement joins TRBV27 to TRBJ2-1; the match to TRBD1 covers 7 bases. Germline CDR1 is MNHEY and CDR2 is SMNVEV (reference sequence). V dropped 4 bases and J dropped 2; count of bases not matched to a gene: 5. The CDR3 covers 15 residues. DNA of the CDR3: TGTGCCAGCAGTTACCTCAGGGGGACCTACAATGAGCAGTTCTTC. This gives the protein CASSYLRGTYNEQFF.

The rearrangement uses TRBV5-5 and TRBJ1-2; D perhaps matches TRBD1 (6 bases). V lost 5 bases and J 6 bases, leaving 32 bases between the germline ends. CDR3 length: 19 amino acids. Germline loops: CDR1 SGHKS, CDR2 YYEKEE (reference sequence). The CDR3 here is CASSPRTVRGHEPRNGYTF. The CDR3 DNA follows: TGTGCCAGCAGTCCGAGGACAGTAAGGGGCCACGAGCCCAGAAATGGCTACACCTTC.

The chain has TRBV29-1 and TRBJ1-2; D ambiguous. The CDR3 covers 12 residues. CDR1 is SQVTM, CDR2 ANQGSEA, per germline. The V end lost 3 bases, the J end lost 7 bases, and 12 bases lay between the germline ends. The CDR3: CSVDQTAGGYTF. Written as DNA, the CDR3 is TGCAGCGTTGACCAGACTGCTGGTGGCTACACCTTC.

The chain is built from TRBV4-2 and TRBJ2-7; TRBD1 is a possible D gene (6 bases). Germline loops: CDR1 LGHNA, CDR2 YNFKEQ. V dropped 4 bases and J dropped 2 bases, with 15 bases sitting between them. The CDR3 spans 15 residues. DNA for the CDR3: TGTGCCAGCAGCCCCTCGACAGGAACTCCCTACGAGCAGTACTTC. This encodes CASSPSTGTPYEQYF.

The rearrangement uses TRBV19 and TRBJ2-7; D is possibly TRBD1 (6 bases). Looked up from germline, CDR1 is LNHDA and CDR2 is SQIVND (reference sequence). This CDR3 is 15 amino acids long. With 6 bases removed from V and 4 bases from J, the gap between germline ends came to 19 bases. DNA for the CDR3: TGTGCCAGTAGCATTGGACAGTCGAGGAGGTACGAGCAGTACTTC. Protein product: CASSIGQSRRYEQYF.

V and J are TRBV27 and TRBJ1-2; the match to TRBD1 covers 8 bases. The V gene's germline CDR1 is MNHEY and CDR2 SMNVEV (reference sequence). CDR3 length: 15 amino acids. The V segment lost 2 bases and the J segment 4 bases; nucleotides outside the gene matches: 6. The CDR3 reads CASSLGPGGGYGYTF. In DNA form, the CDR3 reads TGTGCCAGCAGTTTAGGGCCAGGGGGCGGCTATGGCTACACCTTC.

The J gene is TRBJ2-6, the V gene TRBV19; D possibly corresponds to TRBD1 (6 bases). Trimming left V 8 bases short and J 0 bases short, with 14 bases between. Germline V gene sequence: CDR1 LNHDA, CDR2 SQIVND (reference sequence). This CDR3 region has 16 residues. The CDR3 loop reads CASRPDSLSGANVLTF. DNA for the CDR3: TGTGCCAGTCGGCCGGACAGCCTCTCTGGGGCCAACGTCCTGACTTTC.

The genes are TRBV9 and TRBJ2-7; D gene unclear. With 0 bases removed from V and 3 bases from J, the gap between germline ends came to 7 bases. CDR3 length equals 13 residues. The germline V gene has CDR1 SGDLS and CDR2 YYNGEE. The CDR3 sequence: CASSVAPSYEQYF. In nucleotides, the CDR3 is TGTGCCAGCAGCGTAGCGCCCAGCTACGAGCAGTACTTC.

The CDR3 loop reads CASSDIRGGFNEQFF. DNA of the CDR3: TGTGCCAGCAGTGATATTCGGGGGGGCTTTAATGAGCAGTTCTTC. V and J are TRBV2 and TRBJ2-1; TRBD2 matches at 8 bases. The CDR3 has 15 amino acids. Trimming removed 3 bases from V and 7 bases from J; junction bases left unmatched: 8. Germline CDR1 and CDR2: SNHLY and FYNNEI.

The rearrangement joins TRBV27 to TRBJ1-1, with 8 bases matching TRBD1. This CDR3 contains 12 residues. CDR1 and CDR2 from the germline V gene are MNHEY and SMNVEV (reference sequence). After removal of 5 bases from V and 11 bases from J, the junction contained 7 bases not matched to a gene. In nucleotides, the CDR3 is TGTGCCAGCAGTCCCCAGGGGGCGGATGCTTTCTTT. This codes for CASSPQGADAFF.

The chain joins TRBV7-2 to TRBJ1-4, with TRBD1 matching 9 bases. The V segment lost 1 base and the J segment 1 base; nucleotides outside the gene matches: 1. The length of the CDR3 is 16 residues. Germline V gene data show CDR1 as SGHTA and CDR2 as FQGNSA. The CDR3 sequence is CASSLDRGQTNEKLFF. The CDR3 region has the DNA TGTGCCAGCAGCTTAGACAGGGGGCAAACTAATGAAAAACTGTTTTTT.

V and J are TRBV5-1 and TRBJ2-5, with 9 nucleotides matching TRBD2. CDR3 length: 15 residues. V lost 4 bases, J lost 2 bases, and 6 bases stayed unmatched. CDR1 SGHRS and CDR2 YFSETQ come from the germline V gene. CDR3 protein: CASSLSSGDQETQYF. The CDR3 region has the DNA TGCGCCAGCAGCCTGTCTAGCGGGGATCAAGAGACCCAGTACTTC.

This chain connects TRBV6-5 to TRBJ2-2, with D possibly matching TRBD2 (6 bases). V lost 4 bases and J lost 6, with 9 bases in between. Germline V gene data show CDR1 as MNHEY and CDR2 as SVGAGI. The CDR3 runs 13 residues. This CDR3 reads CASSWRGAGELFF. In DNA form, the CDR3 reads TGTGCCAGCAGTTGGAGGGGAGCCGGGGAGCTGTTTTTT.

The chain recombines TRBV5-1 with TRBJ1-1; D not certain. The V gene lost 2 bases and the J gene lost 5 bases, with 16 bases spanning the gap. The CDR3 has 15 residues. Germline V gives CDR1 SGHRS, CDR2 YFSETQ. The CDR3 DNA follows: TGCGCCAGCAGCTTCAACGAACGCCCCGGGACTGAAGCTTTCTTT. Amino acid sequence: CASSFNERPGTEAFF.

This clone was found a few times. The rearrangement links TRBV7-9 to TRBJ1-4; 8 bases line up with TRBD1. This CDR3 is 14 amino acids long. Germline-derived CDR1 and CDR2 are SEHNR and FQNEAQ (reference sequence). Trimming cost V 8 bases and J 9 bases; bases outside gene matches: 11. CDR3 coding DNA: TGTGCCAGCGGGACGTACAGGGGGGTTCAAAAACTGTTTTTT. This codes for CASGTYRGVQKLFF. Supplemented by reference TRBV7-9 and TRBJ1-4, the full variable domain reads DTGVSQNPRHKITKRGQNVTFRCDPISEHNRLYWYRQTLGQGPEFLTYFQNEAQLEKSRLLSDRFSAERPKGSFSTLEIQRTEQGDSAMYLCASGTYRGVQKLFFGSGTQLSVL.

V and J are TRBV28 and TRBJ1-1; D not certain. This CDR3 has 14 residues. V gave up 11 bases and J gave up 1 base, with 17 bases separating them. Germline V gives CDR1 MDHEN, CDR2 SYDVKM. CDR3 in DNA: TGTGCCGCTGTTAAAACTAGTGGGAACACTGAAGCTTTCTTT. It encodes CAAVKTSGNTEAFF.

The chain combines TRBV27 with TRBJ1-5; D possibly corresponds to TRBD1 (5 bases). This CDR3 region has 14 residues. The V end was cut by 5 bases, the J end by 5 bases, with 13 bases between. The V gene's germline CDR1 is MNHEY and CDR2 SMNVEV (reference sequence). As DNA, the CDR3 is TGTGCCAGCAGTCTAGTCCAGGGTCATCAGCCCCAGCATTTT. This codes for CASSLVQGHQPQHF.

The chain links TRBV6-6 to TRBJ1-6; D perhaps matches TRBD1 (5 bases). With 5 bases removed from V and 10 bases from J, the gap between germline ends came to 18 bases. Germline V gives CDR1 MNHNY, CDR2 SVGAGI (reference sequence). This CDR3 has 15 residues. The CDR3 protein is CASSTHGAPGSPLHF. As DNA, the CDR3 is TGTGCCAGCAGTACCCATGGGGCCCCAGGATCACCCCTCCACTTT.

The chain links TRBV7-2 to TRBJ1-2, with D unresolved. The CDR3 sequence is 15 residues long. V gave up 3 bases and J gave up 1 base, with 12 bases separating them. Germline-derived CDR1 and CDR2 are SGHTA and FQGNSA. CDR3 sequence (DNA): TGTGCCAGCAGCTTTAGGTCGGGGATTAACTATGGCTACACCTTC. Its protein product is CASSFRSGINYGYTF.

This sequence joins TRBV25-1 and TRBJ2-7; 7 bases are shared with TRBD1. Germline values: CDR1 MGHDK, CDR2 SYGVNS. The CDR3 covers 12 residues. Unmatched junction bases numbered 2, after V lost 7 bases and J lost 2 bases. The CDR3 reads CASNRGTYEQYF. For the CDR3, the DNA is TGTGCCAGCAACAGGGGAACCTACGAGCAGTACTTC.